This T cell receptor beta chain was identified during a study of cytomegalovirus exposure and HLA in healthy donors. Findings and limits, study-wide: Specificity for CMV antigens was confirmed in vitro for a few of the CMV-associated chains.

PCR used 60 Vbeta primers and 13 Jbeta primers. Clones were read by immunoSEQ multiplex PCR, and TCRdb kept only the in-frame ones, dropping some. There are 150,000 to 200,000 clones in the sample; approximately 79% occur only once, and approximately 6% lies in the top ten. This CDR3 is 16 amino acids long. Germline CDR1 is SGDLS and CDR2 is YYNGEE. The V and J ends lost 7 bases and 5 bases, in that order; junction bases with no gene match: 14. A remark on this clone: No antigen is known for it.

Sequences were obtained from PBMCs. The chain carries TRBV9 and TRBJ2-2, with 7 bases that match TRBD2. This receptor was taken from a man aged 35-49 years in good health and CMV-seropositive. CDR3 sequence: CASASGVGIKTGELFF. The CDR3 DNA follows: TGTGCCAGCGCGAGCGGGGTGGGGATAAAAACCGGGGAGCTGTTTTTT.